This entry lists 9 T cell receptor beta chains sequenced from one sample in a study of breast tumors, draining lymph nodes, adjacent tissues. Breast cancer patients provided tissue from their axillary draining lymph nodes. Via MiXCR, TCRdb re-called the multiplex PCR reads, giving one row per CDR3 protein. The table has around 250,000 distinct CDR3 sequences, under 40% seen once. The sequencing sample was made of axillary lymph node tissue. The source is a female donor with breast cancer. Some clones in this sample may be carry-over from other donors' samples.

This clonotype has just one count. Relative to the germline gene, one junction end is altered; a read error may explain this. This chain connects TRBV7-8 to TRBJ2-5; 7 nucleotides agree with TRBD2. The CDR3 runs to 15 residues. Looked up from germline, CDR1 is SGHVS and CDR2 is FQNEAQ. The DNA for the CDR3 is TGTGCCAGCAGCTTAGTCGGGACTATCCAAGAGACCCAGCACTTC. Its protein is CASSLVGTIQETQHF. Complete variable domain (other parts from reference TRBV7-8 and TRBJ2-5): GAGVSQSPRYKVAKRGQDVALRCDPISGHVSLFWYQQALGQGPEFLTYFQNEAQLDKSGLPSDRFFAERPEGSVSTLKIQRTQQEDSAVYLCASSLVGTIQETQHFGPGTRLLVL.

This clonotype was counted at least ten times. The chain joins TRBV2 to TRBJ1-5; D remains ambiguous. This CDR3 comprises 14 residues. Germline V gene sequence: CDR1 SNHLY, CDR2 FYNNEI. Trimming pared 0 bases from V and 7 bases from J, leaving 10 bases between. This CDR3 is CASSEAHAGQPQHF. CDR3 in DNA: TGTGCCAGCAGTGAAGCGCATGCCGGGCAGCCCCAGCATTTT.

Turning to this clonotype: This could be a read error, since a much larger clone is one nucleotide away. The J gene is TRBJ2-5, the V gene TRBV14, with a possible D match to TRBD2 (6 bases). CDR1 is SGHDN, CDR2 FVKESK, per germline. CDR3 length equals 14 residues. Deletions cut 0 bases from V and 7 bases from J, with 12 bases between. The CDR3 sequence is CASSQDGRGGTQYF. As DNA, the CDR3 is TGTGCCAGCAGCCAAGATGGGCGGGGTGGGACCCAGTACTTC.

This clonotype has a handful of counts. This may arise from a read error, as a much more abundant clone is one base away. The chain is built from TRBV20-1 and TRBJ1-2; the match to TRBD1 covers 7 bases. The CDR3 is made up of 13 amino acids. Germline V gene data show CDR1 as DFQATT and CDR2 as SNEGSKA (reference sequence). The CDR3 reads CSADRTGGYAYTF. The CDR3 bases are TGCAGTGCGGACAGGACCGGAGGCTATGCCTACACCTTC.

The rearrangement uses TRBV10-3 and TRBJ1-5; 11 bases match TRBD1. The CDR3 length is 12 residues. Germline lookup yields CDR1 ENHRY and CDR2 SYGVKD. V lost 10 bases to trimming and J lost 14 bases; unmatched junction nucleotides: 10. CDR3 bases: TGTGCCACTGGACAGGGGGCCTTCTACGAGCATTTT. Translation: CATGQGAFYEHF.

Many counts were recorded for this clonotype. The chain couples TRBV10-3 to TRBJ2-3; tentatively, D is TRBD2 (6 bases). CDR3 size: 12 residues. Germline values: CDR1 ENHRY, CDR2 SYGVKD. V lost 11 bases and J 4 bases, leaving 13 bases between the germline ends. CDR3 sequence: CAVGRRADTQYF. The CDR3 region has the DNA TGTGCCGTCGGCAGGAGGGCAGATACGCAGTATTTT.

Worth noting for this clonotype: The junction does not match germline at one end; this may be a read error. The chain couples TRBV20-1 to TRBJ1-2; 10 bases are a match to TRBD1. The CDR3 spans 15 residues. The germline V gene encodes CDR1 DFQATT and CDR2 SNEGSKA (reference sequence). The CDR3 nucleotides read TGCAGTGCACCCCCCCGGGGACAGGGGACCTATGGCCACACCTTC. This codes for CSAPPRGQGTYGHTF.

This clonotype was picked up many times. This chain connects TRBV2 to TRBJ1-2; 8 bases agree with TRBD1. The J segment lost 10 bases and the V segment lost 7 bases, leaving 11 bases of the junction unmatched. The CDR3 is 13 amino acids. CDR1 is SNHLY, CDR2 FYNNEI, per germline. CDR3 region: CASKNTADRAYTF. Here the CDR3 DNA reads TGTGCCAGCAAAAACACAGCGGACAGGGCCTACACCTTC.

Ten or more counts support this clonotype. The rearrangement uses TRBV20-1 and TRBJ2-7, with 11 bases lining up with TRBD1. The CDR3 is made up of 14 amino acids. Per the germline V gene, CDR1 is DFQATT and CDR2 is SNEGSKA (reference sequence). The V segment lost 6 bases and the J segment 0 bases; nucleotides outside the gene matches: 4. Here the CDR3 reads CSAWDRGDSYEQYF. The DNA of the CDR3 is TGCAGTGCCTGGGACAGGGGGGACTCCTACGAGCAGTACTTC.